The source of this TCR beta chain is a study of control samples from healthy donors and cancer patients. The CDR3 loop spans 15 amino acids. Trimming cost V 3 bases and J 5 bases; bases outside gene matches: 5. Germline CDR1 reads MNHEY; CDR2 reads SVGEGT. Sequenced by immunoSEQ multiplex PCR; TCRdb stores in-frame clones only, minus some. Of about 100,000 clones in the sample, about 90% were seen once. The source material was blood. This clonotype was sampled from a woman aged 45-60 years in good health. V and J are TRBV6-2 or TRBV6-3 and TRBJ2-5, with 11 positions matching TRBD2. The CDR3 reads CASSYSGRAMETQYF. CDR3 sequence (DNA): TGTGCCAGCAGTTATAGCGGGAGGGCCATGGAGACCCAGTACTTC.